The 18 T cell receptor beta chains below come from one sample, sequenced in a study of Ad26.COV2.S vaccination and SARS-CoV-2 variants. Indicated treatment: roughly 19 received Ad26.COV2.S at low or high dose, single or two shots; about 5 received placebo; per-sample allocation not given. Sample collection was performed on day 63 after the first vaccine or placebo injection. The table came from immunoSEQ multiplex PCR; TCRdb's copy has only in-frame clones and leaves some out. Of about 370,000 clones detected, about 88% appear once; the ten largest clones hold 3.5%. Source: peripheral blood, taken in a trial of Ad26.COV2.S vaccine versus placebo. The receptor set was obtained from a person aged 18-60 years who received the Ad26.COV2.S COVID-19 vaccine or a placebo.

The CDR3, as DNA: TGTGCCAGCAGCGGAGGCAGAGAGCAGTTCTTC. Residues: CASSGGREQFF. J is TRBJ2-1 and V is TRBV5-6; D is possibly TRBD2 (5 bases). Between the trimmed V and J ends, which lost 4 bases and 10 bases, there was a span of 9 bases. The V gene's germline CDR1 is SGHDT and CDR2 YYEEEE. The CDR3 covers 11 residues.

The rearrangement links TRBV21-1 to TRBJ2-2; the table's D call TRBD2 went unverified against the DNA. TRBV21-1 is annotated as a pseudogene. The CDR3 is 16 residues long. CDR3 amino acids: CASSKGQTIPTGELFF. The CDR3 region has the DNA TGTGCCAGCAGCAAGGGTCAGACTATACCCACCGGGGAGCTGTTTTTT.

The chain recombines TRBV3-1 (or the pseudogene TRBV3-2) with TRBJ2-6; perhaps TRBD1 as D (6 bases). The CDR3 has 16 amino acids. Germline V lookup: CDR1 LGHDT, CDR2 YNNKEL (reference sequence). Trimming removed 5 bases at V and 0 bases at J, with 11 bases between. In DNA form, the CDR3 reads TGTGCCAGCAGCTCCCGGACAGTCTCTGGGGCCAACGTCCTGACTTTC. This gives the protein CASSSRTVSGANVLTF.

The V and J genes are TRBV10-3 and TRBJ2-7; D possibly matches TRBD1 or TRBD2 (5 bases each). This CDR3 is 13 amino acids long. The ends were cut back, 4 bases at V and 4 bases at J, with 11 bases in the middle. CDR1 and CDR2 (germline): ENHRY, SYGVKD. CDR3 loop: CAISGRGDYEQYF. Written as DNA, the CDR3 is TGTGCCATCAGTGGAAGGGGAGATTACGAGCAGTACTTC.

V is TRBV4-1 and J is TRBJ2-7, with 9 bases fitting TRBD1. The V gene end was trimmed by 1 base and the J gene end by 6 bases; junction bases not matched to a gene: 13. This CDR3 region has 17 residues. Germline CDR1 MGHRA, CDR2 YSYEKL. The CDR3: CASSQGVRNLDRGEQYF. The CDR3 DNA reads TGCGCCAGCAGCCAAGGGGTGAGAAACCTGGACAGGGGCGAGCAGTACTTC.

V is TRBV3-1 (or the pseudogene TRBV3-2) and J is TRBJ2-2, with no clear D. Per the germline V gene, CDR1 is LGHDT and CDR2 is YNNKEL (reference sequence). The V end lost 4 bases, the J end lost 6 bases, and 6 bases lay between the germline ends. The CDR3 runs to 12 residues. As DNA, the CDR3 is TGTGCCAGCAGCCTCCGGGCCGGGGAGCTGTTTTTT. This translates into CASSLRAGELFF.

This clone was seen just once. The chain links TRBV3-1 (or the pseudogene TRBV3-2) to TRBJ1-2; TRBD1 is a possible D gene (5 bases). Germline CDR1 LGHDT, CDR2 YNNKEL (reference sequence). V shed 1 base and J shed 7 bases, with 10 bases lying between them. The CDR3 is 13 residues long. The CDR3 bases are TGTGCCAGCAGCCAAGCAGGGTATGGTGGCTACACCTTC. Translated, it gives CASSQAGYGGYTF.

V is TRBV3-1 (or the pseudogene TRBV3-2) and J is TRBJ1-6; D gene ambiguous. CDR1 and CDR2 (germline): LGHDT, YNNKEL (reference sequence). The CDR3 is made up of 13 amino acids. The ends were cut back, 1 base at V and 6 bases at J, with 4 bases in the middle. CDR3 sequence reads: CASSQGSNSPLHF. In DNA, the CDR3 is TGTGCCAGCAGCCAAGGGTCTAATTCACCCCTCCACTTT.

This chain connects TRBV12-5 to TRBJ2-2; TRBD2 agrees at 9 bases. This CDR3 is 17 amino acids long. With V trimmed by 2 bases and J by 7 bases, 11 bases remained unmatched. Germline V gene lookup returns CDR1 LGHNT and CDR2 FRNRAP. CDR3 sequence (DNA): TGTGCTAGTGGTTTGACTCGCGGGGGGGCCGACGACGGGGAGCTGTTTTTT. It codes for CASGLTRGGADDGELFF.

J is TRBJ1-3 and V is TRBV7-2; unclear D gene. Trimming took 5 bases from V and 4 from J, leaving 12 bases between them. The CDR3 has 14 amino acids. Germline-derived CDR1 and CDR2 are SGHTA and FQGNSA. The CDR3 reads CASSQTRIGNTIYF. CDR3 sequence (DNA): TGTGCCAGCAGCCAGACGAGAATAGGAAACACCATATATTTT.

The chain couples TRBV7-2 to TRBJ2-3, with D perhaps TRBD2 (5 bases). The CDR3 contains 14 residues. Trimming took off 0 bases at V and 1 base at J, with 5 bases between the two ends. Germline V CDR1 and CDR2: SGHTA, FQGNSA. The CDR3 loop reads CASSLASGTDTQYF. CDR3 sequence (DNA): TGTGCCAGCAGCTTAGCTAGCGGCACAGATACGCAGTATTTT.

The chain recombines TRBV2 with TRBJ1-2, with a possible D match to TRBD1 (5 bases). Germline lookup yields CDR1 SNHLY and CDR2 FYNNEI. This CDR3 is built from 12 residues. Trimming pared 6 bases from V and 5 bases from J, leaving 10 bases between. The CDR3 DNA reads TGTGCCAGCAGGGGGGATGAGTATGGCTACACCTTC. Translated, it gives CASRGDEYGYTF.

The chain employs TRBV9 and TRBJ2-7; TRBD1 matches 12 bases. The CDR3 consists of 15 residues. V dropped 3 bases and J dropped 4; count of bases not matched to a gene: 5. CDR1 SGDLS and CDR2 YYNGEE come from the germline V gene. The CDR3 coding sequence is TGTGCCAGCAGCGAGGGACAGGGGGCTTGGTACGAGCAGTACTTC. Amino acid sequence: CASSEGQGAWYEQYF.

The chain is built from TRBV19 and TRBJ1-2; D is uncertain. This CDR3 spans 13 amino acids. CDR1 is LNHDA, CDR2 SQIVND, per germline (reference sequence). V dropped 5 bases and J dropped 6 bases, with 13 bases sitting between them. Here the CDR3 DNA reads TGTGCCAGTAGTCCGGGCCAATGGGATGGCTACACCTTC. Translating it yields CASSPGQWDGYTF.

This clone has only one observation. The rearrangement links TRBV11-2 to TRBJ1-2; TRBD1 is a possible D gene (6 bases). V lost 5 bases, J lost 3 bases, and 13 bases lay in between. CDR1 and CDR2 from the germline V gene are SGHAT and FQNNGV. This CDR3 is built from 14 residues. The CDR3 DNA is TGTGCCAGCAGCGATAACCGGGGGCACTATGGCTACACCTTC. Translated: CASSDNRGHYGYTF. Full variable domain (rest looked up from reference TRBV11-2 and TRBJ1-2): EAGVAQSPRYKIIEKRQSVAFWCNPISGHATLYWYQQILGQGPKLLIQFQNNGVVDDSQLPKDRFSAERLKGVDSTLKIQPAKLEDSAVYLCASSDNRGHYGYTFGSGTRLTVV.

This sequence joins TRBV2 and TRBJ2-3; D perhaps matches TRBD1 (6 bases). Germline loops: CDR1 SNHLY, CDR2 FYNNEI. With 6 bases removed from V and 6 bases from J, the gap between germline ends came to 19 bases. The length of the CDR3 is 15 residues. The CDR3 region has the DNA TGTGCCAGCAGCCAGGCTTTGGGGGCGGGCGATACGCAGTATTTT. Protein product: CASSQALGAGDTQYF.

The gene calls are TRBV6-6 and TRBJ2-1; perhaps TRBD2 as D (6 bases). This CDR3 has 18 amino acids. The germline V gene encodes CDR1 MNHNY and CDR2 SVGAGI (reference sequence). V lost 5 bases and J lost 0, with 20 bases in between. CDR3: CASSPGRGGANSYNEQFF. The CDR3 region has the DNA TGTGCCAGCAGTCCCGGAAGAGGAGGGGCCAACTCCTACAATGAGCAGTTCTTC.

The CDR3 loop is CASSESSGGPAFF. The CDR3 DNA reads as TGCGCCAGCAGTGAGTCGAGTGGGGGGCCTGCTTTCTTT. The J gene is TRBJ1-1, the V gene TRBV10-2, with a possible D match to TRBD1 (6 bases). Per germline, CDR1 WSHSY and CDR2 SAAADI. There are 13 residues in the CDR3. V lost 0 bases to trimming and J lost 11 bases, with 13 bases between them.